Listed below are T cell receptor beta chains from one sample, sequenced in a study of T cell responses to AZD1222 COVID-19 vaccine. The table came from immunoSEQ multiplex PCR; TCRdb's copy has only in-frame clones and leaves some out. Counted here are under 150,000 clones, approximately 88% occurring once; the ten biggest clones make up about 15%. The sample here was peripheral blood, taken on day 0 of AZD1222 vaccination. The origin of the receptors is an adult in good health. Each CDR3 is given with its conserved first and last residue. D genes are given only for firm matches. The size of a clone is reported for some rows only, either as once, few or many, or as a class for expanded clones.

size	D	V	J	DNA	CDR3
NA	NA	TRBV10-3	TRBJ1-6	TGTGCCATCAGTGACCGTTCGAGCTCCTATAATTCACCCCTCCACTTT	CAISDRSSSYNSPLHF
NA	TRBD1	TRBV11-1	TRBJ2-5	TGTGCCAGCACACTACAGGGGACGTCGGGAGAGACCCAGTACTTC	CASTLQGTSGETQYF
few	NA	TRBV10-2	TRBJ1-1	TGCGCCAGCAAACTGAACACTGAAGCTTTCTTT	CASKLNTEAFF
NA	NA	TRBV15	TRBJ1-2	TGTGCCACCAGCGAGGGCCGGGCGGGGAACTATGGCTACACCTTC	CATSEGRAGNYGYTF
NA	NA	TRBV27	TRBJ2-5	TGTGCCAGCAGTTTATTGGGGGGAGTGGAACAAGAGACCCAGTACTTC	CASSLLGGVEQETQYF
NA	TRBD2	TRBV24-1	TRBJ2-1	TGTGCCACCAGTGACTATAGCGGGGTTTCCTACAATGAGCAGTTCTTC	CATSDYSGVSYNEQFF
NA	NA	TRBV7-7	TRBJ2-2	TGTGCCAGCAGCTTAGGTAACACCGGGGAGCTGTTTTTT	CASSLGNTGELFF
NA	NA	TRBV3-1/TRBV3-2	TRBJ2-7	TGTGCCAGCAGCCAAGATCAATCATCCTACGAGCAGTACTTC	CASSQDQSSYEQYF
few	NA	TRBV9	TRBJ1-6	TGTGCCAGCAATAGGGAGGGAGGAAATTCACCCCTCCACTTT	CASNREGGNSPLHF
NA	TRBD1	TRBV6-6	TRBJ1-2	TGTGCCAGCAGTTTTACTCCGGGACAGAGTAACTATGGCTACACCTTC	CASSFTPGQSNYGYTF
NA	NA	TRBV24-1	TRBJ2-2	TGTGCCACCACGGGACAGAACACCGGGGAGCTGTTTTTT	CATTGQNTGELFF
NA	TRBD1	TRBV5-1	TRBJ1-5	TGCGCCAGCAGCTTGGGGGGGACAGGGGATCAGCCCCAGCATTTT	CASSLGGTGDQPQHF
NA	NA	TRBV5-4	TRBJ2-5	TGTGCCAGCAGCTTTGGGGGGCGTGGAGAGACCCAGTACTTC	CASSFGGRGETQYF
NA	NA	TRBV6-5	TRBJ1-1	TGTGCCAGCAACGGACACCTGAACACTGAAGCTTTCTTT	CASNGHLNTEAFF
NA	NA	TRBV4-3	TRBJ1-3	TGCGCCAGCAGCCAAGATATAGGAGGTTCAGGAAACACCATATATTTT	CASSQDIGGSGNTIYF
NA	NA	TRBV29-1	TRBJ1-3	TGCAGCGTTGCTGCCAGGCCCGGAAACACCATATATTTT	CSVAARPGNTIYF